Below, 21 T cell receptor beta chains from the same sample are listed, as sequenced in a study of blood T cell repertoires in COVID-19 (TCRdb year 2020). Library construction relied on the immunoSEQ multiplex PCR assay. TCRdb stores this immuneACCESS table with in-frame sequences only. Part of the clones is absent; in the studies checked, under half of the shortfall reflects unresolved V genes, and no reason is known for the rest. The sample has tens of thousands of clones on record, roughly 79% of them singletons. In total, the top ten clones hold approximately 4.9% of the sample. The sample consisted of peripheral blood. All receptors come from a woman aged 55-75 years with acute or convalescent COVID-19.

The chain combines TRBV30 with TRBJ1-6; D not resolved. CDR1 is GTSNPN, CDR2 SVGIG, per germline (reference sequence). The CDR3 contains 15 residues. Trimming stripped 2 bases from V and 6 bases from J, with 14 bases between. CDR3 bases: TGTGCCTGGAGTTCCGGTTCCTACCGTAATTCACCCCTCCACTTT. Encoded protein: CAWSSGSYRNSPLHF.

This clone has just one count. The chain combines TRBV28 with TRBJ1-1, with D tentatively TRBD1 (5 bases). Germline V gene lookup returns CDR1 MDHEN and CDR2 SYDVKM. V lost 4 bases, J lost 11 bases, and 11 bases lay in between. There are 11 residues in the CDR3. CDR3 DNA sequence: TGTGCCAGCAGTTCTAGGGGCTACGCTTTCTTT. It encodes CASSSRGYAFF.

This chain links TRBV15 with TRBJ2-2, with 7 bases fitting TRBD2. The CDR3 is 18 amino acids. The germline V gene has CDR1 LNHNV and CDR2 YYDKDF (reference sequence). The V segment lost 1 base and the J segment 5 bases; nucleotides outside the gene matches: 13. This CDR3 reads CATSRVARSGGGTGELFF. The CDR3, as DNA: TGTGCCACCAGCAGAGTAGCCAGGTCGGGGGGAGGGACCGGGGAGCTGTTTTTT.

The gene calls are TRBV4-1 and TRBJ1-2; 7 nucleotides align to TRBD1. With 2 bases clipped from V and 5 bases from J, the junction kept 8 bases outside the gene matches. From germline, CDR1 is MGHRA and CDR2 YSYEKL. CDR3 length equals 15 residues. CDR3 loop: CASSQPTTGSYGYTF. CDR3 bases: TGCGCCAGCAGCCAACCTACGACAGGGAGTTATGGCTACACCTTC.

CDR3 protein: CASSDRVWADTQYF. The CDR3 DNA reads as TGTGCCAGCAGTGACAGGGTATGGGCAGATACGCAGTATTTT. The chain combines TRBV6-1 with TRBJ2-3, with D possibly being TRBD1 (5 bases). The germline V gene encodes CDR1 MNHNS and CDR2 SASEGT. Trimming took off 3 bases at V and 4 bases at J, with 11 bases between the two ends. This CDR3 has 14 residues.

This chain links TRBV5-1 with TRBJ2-4; tentatively, D is TRBD2 (5 bases). The CDR3 runs 13 residues. The V and J ends lost 4 bases and 8 bases respectively, with 13 bases between them. The V gene's germline CDR1 is SGHRS and CDR2 YFSETQ. DNA for the CDR3: TGCGCCAGCAGCGTGCGGCAGAGGGACATTCAGTACTTC. This gives the protein CASSVRQRDIQYF.

The chain uses TRBV7-8 and TRBJ2-1, with D uncertain. CDR3 size: 14 residues. CDR1 and CDR2 from the germline V gene are SGHVS and FQNEAQ. The ends were cut back, 7 bases at V and 0 bases at J, with 10 bases in the middle. The CDR3 is CASKPPGSYNEQFF. DNA of the CDR3: TGTGCCAGCAAACCACCGGGCTCCTACAATGAGCAGTTCTTC.

A few counts support this clone. This chain connects TRBV30 to TRBJ1-3; D not certain. Trimming cost V 2 bases and J 6 bases, with 8 bases left between them. Germline V lookup: CDR1 GTSNPN, CDR2 SVGIG (reference sequence). CDR3 length equals 12 residues. The CDR3 is CAWSTVTNTIYF. In nucleotides, the CDR3 is TGTGCCTGGAGTACGGTTACAAACACCATATATTTT.

This clone is a singleton in its sample. The CDR3 DNA reads TGTGCCAGTAGTATCCTGGGCCCGGGGAATCAGCCCCAGCATTTT. Translated: CASSILGPGNQPQHF. The gene calls are TRBV19 and TRBJ1-5; unclear D gene. V was pared by 3 bases and J by 4 bases, with 13 bases between. Germline values: CDR1 LNHDA, CDR2 SQIVND (reference sequence). The CDR3 length is 15 residues. Variable domain in full (rest from reference TRBV19 and TRBJ1-5): DGGITQSPKYLFRKEGQNVTLSCEQNLNHDAMYWYRQDPGQGLRLIYYSQIVNDFQKGDIAEGYSVSREKKESFPLTVTSAQKNPTAFYLCASSILGPGNQPQHFGDGTRLSIL.

This clone has a single count. This sequence joins TRBV6-5 and TRBJ1-1, with D maybe TRBD1 (5 bases). Germline V lookup: CDR1 MNHEY, CDR2 SVGAGI. The CDR3 runs to 13 residues. V gave up 10 bases and J gave up 7 bases, with 19 bases separating them. In DNA form, the CDR3 reads TGTGCCACCCTAAGGAGGGGTGACGATGAAGCTTTCTTT. The encoded protein is CATLRRGDDEAFF.

The chain joins TRBV27 to TRBJ1-3, with D unclear. The CDR3 runs to 15 residues. Germline values: CDR1 MNHEY, CDR2 SMNVEV (reference sequence). Trimming left V 3 bases short and J 4 bases short, with 13 bases between. The CDR3 region is CASSLVLGSGNTIYF. The CDR3 nucleotides are TGTGCCAGCAGTTTGGTGCTTGGTAGCGGAAACACCATATATTTT.

The genes are TRBV27 and TRBJ1-5; D unclear. This CDR3 spans 15 amino acids. V dropped 6 bases and J dropped 2 bases, with 14 bases sitting between them. The V gene's germline CDR1 is MNHEY and CDR2 SMNVEV (reference sequence). The CDR3 reads CASRDRGWGNQPQHF. DNA for the CDR3: TGTGCCAGCAGGGATCGGGGATGGGGCAATCAGCCCCAGCATTTT.

The chain has TRBV11-2 and TRBJ2-3; 9 nucleotides align to TRBD2. In germline, CDR1 is SGHAT, CDR2 FQNNGV. The CDR3 sequence is 15 residues long. After removal of 1 base from V and 8 bases from J, the junction contained 7 bases not matched to a gene. The DNA for the CDR3 is TGTGCCAGCAGCTTAGGGCTAGCGGGAACGAGTACGCAGTATTTT. This encodes CASSLGLAGTSTQYF.

This clone has just one count. The chain combines TRBV7-8 with TRBJ2-7; TRBD1 might be the D (6 bases). The germline V gene encodes CDR1 SGHVS and CDR2 FQNEAQ. The CDR3 length is 15 residues. Trimming removed 1 base at V and 0 bases at J, with 10 bases between. DNA for the CDR3: TGTGCCAGCAGCTTAGGACAGGCCTTCTCCTACGAGCAGTACTTC. As protein: CASSLGQAFSYEQYF.

This chain joins TRBV30 and TRBJ1-4; 7 nucleotides align to TRBD1. Germline lookup yields CDR1 GTSNPN and CDR2 SVGIG (reference sequence). This CDR3 contains 14 residues. V lost 1 base, J lost 7 bases, and 6 bases stayed unmatched. The CDR3 protein is CAWSARQGTEKLFF. The CDR3 DNA reads as TGTGCCTGGAGTGCGCGACAGGGTACTGAAAAACTGTTTTTT.

V is TRBV11-3 and J is TRBJ2-1, with D unresolved. The CDR3 is 13 residues long. The germline gives CDR1 SGHNT, CDR2 YENEEA. Trimming removed 1 base from V and 2 bases from J, with 3 bases in between. The CDR3 bases are TGTGCCAGCAGCTTAGCGGCCTACAATGAGCAGTTCTTC. The encoded protein is CASSLAAYNEQFF.

This sequence joins TRBV5-1 and TRBJ2-2, with 10 bases matching TRBD2. V lost 2 bases, J lost 1 base, and 2 bases stayed unmatched. From germline, CDR1 is SGHRS and CDR2 YFSETQ. This CDR3 is built from 16 residues. CDR3 in DNA: TGCGCCAGCAGCTTTCGACTAGCGGGGAACACCGGGGAGCTGTTTTTT. It yields the protein CASSFRLAGNTGELFF.

The chain recombines TRBV5-1 with TRBJ1-4, with D maybe TRBD1 (5 bases). The germline V gene has CDR1 SGHRS and CDR2 YFSETQ. The CDR3 spans 13 residues. Trimming stripped 3 bases from V and 8 bases from J, with 11 bases between. CDR3 region: CASSSGTEEKLFF. CDR3 coding DNA: TGCGCCAGCAGCTCCGGGACTGAGGAAAAACTGTTTTTT.

The chain has TRBV6-1 and TRBJ1-6; D is ambiguous. Germline V gene sequence: CDR1 MNHNS, CDR2 SASEGT. The CDR3 is 15 residues long. V lost 1 base and J 7 bases, leaving 11 bases between the germline ends. CDR3 residues: CASSEVGRENSPLHF. The CDR3 DNA is TGTGCCAGCAGTGAAGTAGGGCGGGAGAATTCACCCCTCCACTTT.

V and J are TRBV5-1 and TRBJ2-7; perhaps TRBD1 as D (6 bases). Germline CDR1 reads SGHRS; CDR2 reads YFSETQ. The CDR3 has 15 residues. V lost 4 bases and J lost 0, with 14 bases in between. Here the CDR3 reads CASSPVTGPSYEQYF. As DNA, the CDR3 is TGCGCCAGCAGCCCTGTGACAGGCCCCTCCTACGAGCAGTACTTC.

This clone was detected a few times. The chain has TRBV2 and TRBJ2-7; D unclear. Trimming stripped 2 bases from V and 0 bases from J, with 11 bases between. There are 15 residues in the CDR3. From germline, CDR1 is SNHLY and CDR2 FYNNEI. CDR3 amino acids: CASSEKPLSSYEQYF. DNA for the CDR3: TGTGCCAGCAGTGAAAAGCCTTTGAGCTCCTACGAGCAGTACTTC.